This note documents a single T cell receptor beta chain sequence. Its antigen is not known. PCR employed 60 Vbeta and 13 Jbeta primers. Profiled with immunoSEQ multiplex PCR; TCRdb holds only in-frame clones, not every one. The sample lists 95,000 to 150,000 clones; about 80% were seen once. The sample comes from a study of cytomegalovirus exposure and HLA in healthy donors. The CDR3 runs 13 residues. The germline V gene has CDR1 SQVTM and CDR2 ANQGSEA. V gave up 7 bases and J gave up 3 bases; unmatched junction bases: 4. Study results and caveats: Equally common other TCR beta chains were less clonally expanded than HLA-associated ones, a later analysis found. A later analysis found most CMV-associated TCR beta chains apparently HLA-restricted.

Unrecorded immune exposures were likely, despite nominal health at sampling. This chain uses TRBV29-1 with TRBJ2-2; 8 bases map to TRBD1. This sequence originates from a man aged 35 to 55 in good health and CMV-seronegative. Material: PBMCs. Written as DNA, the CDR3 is TGCAGCGCCGAGGACAGGGACACCGGGGAGCTGTTTTTT. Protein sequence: CSAEDRDTGELFF.